These T cell receptor beta chains were read from a single sample in a study of glioma-infiltrating T cells after dendritic cell vaccination. Assay used: immunoSEQ multiplex PCR; TCRdb lists only in-frame clones, some missing. The table has tens of thousands of clones, 70% to 90% seen once; the top ten hold roughly 8.8%. Sequencing was performed on blood, taken after dendritic cell vaccination. These TCRs come from a human donor with glioblastoma. CDR3s include the opening cysteine and the closing phenylalanine or tryptophan. Fields, in order: D gene, J gene, V gene, clone size, CDR3 DNA, CDR3 protein. A D gene is named only where the DNA matches it firmly. Clone sizes are given selectively: once, few, many, or a class where the clone is expanded.

- TRBJ2-1 TRBV7-6 - TGTGCCAGCCTGGACAGCCTCTACAATGAGCAGTTCTTC CASLDSLYNEQFF
- TRBJ1-5 TRBV19 - TGTGCCAGTAGTATGGGGGGGGGTTGGGGTAGCAATCAGCCCCAGCATTTT CASSMGGGWGSNQPQHF
TRBD2 TRBJ2-1 TRBV11-3 - TGTGCCAGCAGCTTAGAAGGCGGGGGAAGTGAGCAGTTCTTC CASSLEGGGSEQFF
TRBD1 TRBJ2-5 TRBV6-1 - TGTGCCAGCAGTGAAAATCGCGGGACAGGGACCCAGTACTTC CASSENRGTGTQYF
TRBD1 TRBJ2-7 TRBV30 - TGTGCCTGGAGTGGGCAGGGGGCGCCCGAGCAGTACTTC CAWSGQGAPEQYF
TRBD2 TRBJ2-5 TRBV4-2 once TGTGCCAGCGGGGTTAGCGGGGGGACCTCCGGAGAGACCCAGTACTTC CASGVSGGTSGETQYF
- TRBJ1-6 TRBV30 few TGTGGTCGGGGGTCACCCCTCCACTTT CGRGSPLHF
- TRBJ1-2 TRBV7-3 few TGTGCCAGCAGCTTAGAAAAGTCTTGGGGGGGCTATGGCTACACCTTC CASSLEKSWGGYGYTF
- TRBJ1-1 TRBV5-5 - TGTGCCAGCAGCCGTGTGGGGGGGGGCACTGAAGCTTTCTTT CASSRVGGGTEAFF
- TRBJ1-5 TRBV6-6 - TGTGCCAGCAGTTACTCAATGGTCGAGGGCCAGCCCCAGCATTTT CASSYSMVEGQPQHF
TRBD2 TRBJ2-1 TRBV2 - TGTGCCAGCAGTGAACTTGGCGGGGGGGTTAATGAGCAGTTCTTC CASSELGGGVNEQFF
TRBD2 TRBJ2-4 TRBV6-5 - TGTGCCAGCAGTTACACGGGGGGAACCAAAAACATTCAGTACTTC CASSYTGGTKNIQYF
- TRBJ2-2 TRBV7-3 - TGTGCCAGCAGCTTAACGGGCTTGGGGCTAGCGTCCGGGGAGCTGTTTTTT CASSLTGLGLASGELFF
TRBD2 TRBJ2-1 TRBV5-1 - TGCGCCAGCAGCTTGGCCCTAGCGGGGGGGCACGGTGAGCAGTTCTTC CASSLALAGGHGEQFF
TRBD2 TRBJ2-7 TRBV10-3 - TGTGCCATCAGTGAGACGGCGGGGGTAGTTGGCGAGCAGTACTTC CAISETAGVVGEQYF
- TRBJ2-1 TRBV28 once TGTGCCAGCAGTAAAACACACAGGGTTGGGGAGCAGTTCTTC CASSKTHRVGEQFF
TRBD1 TRBJ1-1 TRBV6-5 - TGTGCCAGCAAGGGACAGCTGAACACTGAAGCTTTCTTT CASKGQLNTEAFF
TRBD2 TRBJ2-1 TRBV7-2 - TGTGCCAGCAGCTTAGCGCGGGGGTGGACCTACAATGAGCAGTTCTTC CASSLARGWTYNEQFF
TRBD2 TRBJ2-1 TRBV11-1 - TGTGCCAGCAGCCCGCGAGTTGTAGCGGGGTCTTACAATGAGCAGTTCTTC CASSPRVVAGSYNEQFF
- TRBJ1-1 TRBV9 - TGTGCCAGCAGCGTAGGGGACACCGAAAGGTACACTGAAGCTTTCTTT CASSVGDTERYTEAFF
TRBD1 TRBJ2-3 TRBV19 - TGTGCCAGTAGTGGGCTGGGACAGAGCACAGATACGCAGTATTTT CASSGLGQSTDTQYF
- TRBJ2-7 TRBV4-2 - TGTGCCAGCAGCCCCACCCGTGGTGGAGGGCACGAGCAGTACTTC CASSPTRGGGHEQYF
- TRBJ2-1 TRBV4-3 once TGCGCCAGCAGCCCCAACCCGGGAGAGAGCTCCTACAATGAGCAGTTCTTC CASSPNPGESSYNEQFF
TRBD1 TRBJ2-7 TRBV30 once TGTGCCTGGAACAGGGGCTACGAGCAGTACTTC CAWNRGYEQYF
- TRBJ1-5 TRBV28 - TGTGCCAGCAGTTTAGGGCGGGCGCCCCAGCATTTT CASSLGRAPQHF
- TRBJ2-3 TRBV4-2 - TGTGCCAGCAGCCCTTCAGGGCGGGGAAGAGGAGATACGCAGTATTTT CASSPSGRGRGDTQYF
TRBD2 TRBJ2-5 TRBV11-3 - TGTGCCAGCAGCCTGCGGGGGGCTTTGGAGACCCAGTACTTC CASSLRGALETQYF
TRBD1 TRBJ2-5 TRBV4-1 - TGCGCCAGCAGCTCCGGGACAGCGTACCAAGAGACCCAGTACTTC CASSSGTAYQETQYF
- TRBJ2-2 TRBV9 few TGTGCCAGCAGCCCAGGTGGCATCACCGGGGAGCTGTTTTTT CASSPGGITGELFF
- TRBJ1-5 TRBV25-1 - TGTGCCAGCAGTCGCCCAGGCGTAAATCAGCCCCAGCATTTT CASSRPGVNQPQHF
- TRBJ1-6 TRBV27 - TGTGCCAGCAATACCCAGGGTCCTAATTCCCCCCTCCACTTT CASNTQGPNSPLHF
TRBD1 TRBJ1-2 TRBV29-1 once TGCAGCGTTGAGAGGGACAGGGTATTCTATGGCTACACCTTC CSVERDRVFYGYTF
- TRBJ1-2 TRBV7-9 - TGTGCCAGCAGCTACGGACAGCCAAACTATGGCTACACCTTC CASSYGQPNYGYTF
- TRBJ1-5 TRBV16 - TGTGCCAGCAGCCAATGGGGAGATCCCGCCGATCAGCCCCAGCATTTT CASSQWGDPADQPQHF
TRBD2 TRBJ2-2 TRBV5-4 - TGTGCCAGCAGCCGTGGACTAGCGGGGGCTCTGGGAACCGGGGAGCTGTTTTTT CASSRGLAGALGTGELFF
- TRBJ2-5 TRBV4-2 - TGTGCCAGCAGCCAAGATCCTTCGGGTAAAGAGACCCAGTACTTC CASSQDPSGKETQYF
- TRBJ2-7 TRBV6-1 once TGTGCCAGCAGTGAGGTCAACCAGAGGGAGCAGTACTTC CASSEVNQREQYF
TRBD1 TRBJ1-1 TRBV5-4 - TGTGCCAGCAGCCTGGGACAGGTACTTCCTGAAGCTTTCTTT CASSLGQVLPEAFF
- TRBJ1-2 TRBV30 - TGTGCCTGGAGTGTCGGTTTTTATGGCTACACCTTC CAWSVGFYGYTF
- TRBJ2-3 TRBV4-3 - TGCGCCAGCAGCCAAGAGAACCGTGGACTGGATACGCAGTATTTT CASSQENRGLDTQYF
- TRBJ1-3 TRBV28 - TGTGCCAGCAGTTTAGGGGGGAGGGCTGGAAACACCATATATTTT CASSLGGRAGNTIYF
- TRBJ2-2 TRBV19 - TGTGCCAGTAGTACCCGGACTGGAACCGGGGAGCTGTTTTTT CASSTRTGTGELFF
TRBD1 TRBJ1-2 TRBV7-6 - TGTGCCAGCAGCCCCAACACAGGGGTCGGCTACACCTTC CASSPNTGVGYTF
TRBD1 TRBJ2-7 TRBV5-1 - TGCGCCAGCAGCTTGAGTGGACAGGGTATTGACGAGCAGTACTTC CASSLSGQGIDEQYF
- TRBJ1-1 TRBV28 - TGTGCCAGCAGTTCTCAGGCAGACCCCAGGTTCCGGAACACTGAAGCTTTCTTT CASSSQADPRFRNTEAFF
TRBD1 TRBJ1-2 TRBV19 - TGTGCCAGTAGTATTTTGACAGGGGGCGCGAACTATGGCTACACCTTC CASSILTGGANYGYTF
TRBD2 TRBJ2-5 TRBV30 once TGTGCCTGGAGTCATCTAGCGGGGCCAGAGACCCAGTACTTC CAWSHLAGPETQYF
TRBD1 TRBJ2-6 TRBV14 - TGTGCCAGCAGCGTGGGGACAGGGTCATTTGGGGCCAACGTCCTGACTTTC CASSVGTGSFGANVLTF
TRBD1 TRBJ1-5 TRBV30 - TGTGCCTGGGACAGGGAAGGGCAGCCCCAGCATTTT CAWDREGQPQHF
TRBD1 TRBJ1-3 TRBV10-3 - TGTGCCATCACCGGACAGGGAGGATCCTCTGGAAACACCATATATTTT CAITGQGGSSGNTIYF
TRBD2 TRBJ2-3 TRBV14 few TGTGCCAGCAGCCTAAGACGGACTAGCGGGGTTGGCACAGATACGCAGTATTTT CASSLRRTSGVGTDTQYF
- TRBJ1-1 TRBV4-3 few TGCGCCAGCAGCCAAGTTGGGCCTCAGGGAGCTTTCTTT CASSQVGPQGAFF
TRBD1 TRBJ2-7 TRBV29-1 few TGCAGCGTAGCAGGACAGGGGGCAACCTACGAGCAGTACTTC CSVAGQGATYEQYF
TRBD1 TRBJ1-1 TRBV5-1 - TGCGCCAGCAGCTTGGCCGGGACAGATTTGAACACTGAAGCTTTCTTT CASSLAGTDLNTEAFF
TRBD1 TRBJ1-6 TRBV6-1 - TGTGCCAGCAGTGAGACCCCGGGACAGGGGAGGTCACCCCTCCACTTT CASSETPGQGRSPLHF